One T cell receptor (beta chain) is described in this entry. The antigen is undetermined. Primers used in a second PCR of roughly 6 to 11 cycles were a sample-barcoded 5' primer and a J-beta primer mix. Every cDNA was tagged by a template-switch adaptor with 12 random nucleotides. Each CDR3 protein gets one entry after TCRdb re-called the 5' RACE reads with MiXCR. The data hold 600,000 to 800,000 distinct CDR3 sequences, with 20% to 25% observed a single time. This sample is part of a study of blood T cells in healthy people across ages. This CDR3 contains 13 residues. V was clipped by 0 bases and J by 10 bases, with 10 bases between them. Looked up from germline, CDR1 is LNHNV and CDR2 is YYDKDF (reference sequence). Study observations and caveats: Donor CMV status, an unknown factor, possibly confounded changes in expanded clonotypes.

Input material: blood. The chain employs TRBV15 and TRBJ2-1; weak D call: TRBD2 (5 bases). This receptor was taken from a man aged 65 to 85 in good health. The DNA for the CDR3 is TGTGCCACCAGCAGAGATCCGGGGTGGGAGCAGTTCTTC. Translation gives CATSRDPGWEQFF.